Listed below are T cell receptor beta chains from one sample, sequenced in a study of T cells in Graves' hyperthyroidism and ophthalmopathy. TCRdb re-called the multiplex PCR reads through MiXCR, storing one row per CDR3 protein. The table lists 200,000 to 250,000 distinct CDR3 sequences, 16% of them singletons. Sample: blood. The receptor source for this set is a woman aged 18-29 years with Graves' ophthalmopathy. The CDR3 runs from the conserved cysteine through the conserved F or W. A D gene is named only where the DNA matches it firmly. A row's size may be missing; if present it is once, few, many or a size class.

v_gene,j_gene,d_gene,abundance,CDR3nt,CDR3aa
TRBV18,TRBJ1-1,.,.,TGTGCCAGCTCCCGCAAGGGGAGTGACACTGAAGCTTTCTTT,CASSRKGSDTEAFF
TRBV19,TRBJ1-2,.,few,TGTGCCAGTAGTGTCTCGGTGGGGTATGGCTACACCTTC,CASSVSVGYGYTF
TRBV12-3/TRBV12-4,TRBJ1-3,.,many,TGTGCCAGCAGCCAGGGTGAAGTAATTGGAAACACCATATATTTT,CASSQGEVIGNTIYF
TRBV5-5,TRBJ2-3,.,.,TGTGCCAGCAGCTTTGCGGGGGCCCCCACCCCCCTCGCCGCAGATACGCAGTATTTT,CASSFAGAPTPLAADTQYF
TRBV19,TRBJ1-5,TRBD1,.,TGTGCCAGTAGTGTCTATGACAGGGTCAACACTCAGCCCCAGCATTTT,CASSVYDRVNTQPQHF
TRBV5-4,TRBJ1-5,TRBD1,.,TGTGCCAGCAGCTTTGACAGGGGTTTAGGTCAGCCCCAGCATTTT,CASSFDRGLGQPQHF
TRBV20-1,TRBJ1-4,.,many,TGCAGTGCAACCTTCCATAAGGCTGAAAAACTGTTTTTT,CSATFHKAEKLFF
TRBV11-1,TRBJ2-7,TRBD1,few,TGTGCCAGCAGCTTAGCGCGGGGGACAGGGTCCCTCTACGAGCAGTACTTC,CASSLARGTGSLYEQYF
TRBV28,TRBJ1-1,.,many,TGTGCCAGCAGTTTGGTGGTGACTGAAGCTTTCTTT,CASSLVVTEAFF
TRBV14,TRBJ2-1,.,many,TGTGCCAGCAGCCATCATAGGGATGAGCAGTTCTTC,CASSHHRDEQFF
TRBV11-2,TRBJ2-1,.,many,TGTGCCAGCAGATACGAAGGGTACCAGCCTCGGGACAATGAGCAGTTCTTC,CASRYEGYQPRDNEQFF
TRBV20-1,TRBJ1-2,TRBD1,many,TGCAGTGCTAGAGATCGTGTGGGACAGGTTTATGGCTACACCTTC,CSARDRVGQVYGYTF
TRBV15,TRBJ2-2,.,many,TGTGCCACCAGCCCTGGAGCTTCCGGGACACAAAAACCAAACACCGGGGAGCTGTTTTTT,CATSPGASGTQKPNTGELFF
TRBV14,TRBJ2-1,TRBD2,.,TGTGCCAGCAGCCAAGGCGGGAGGTATGAGCAGTTCTTC,CASSQGGRYEQFF
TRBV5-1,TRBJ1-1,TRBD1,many,TGCGCCAGCAGCTGGGGACAGGGTGAAGCTTTCTTT,CASSWGQGEAFF
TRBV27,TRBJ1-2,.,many,TGTGCCAGCACCTCGGGACGGAACTATGGCTACACCTTC,CASTSGRNYGYTF
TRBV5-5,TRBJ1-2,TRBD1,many,TGTGCCAGCAGCTCGACAGGGCCCGATGGCTACACCTTC,CASSSTGPDGYTF
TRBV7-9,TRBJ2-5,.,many,TGTGCCAGCAGCCTAGCAGAAAACTACCAAGAGACCCAGTACTTC,CASSLAENYQETQYF
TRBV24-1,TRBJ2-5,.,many,TGTGCCACCAGCCTCGGAGGGCGCGAGGGTGGGACCCAGTACTTC,CATSLGGREGGTQYF
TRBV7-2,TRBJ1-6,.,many,TGTGCCAGCAGCGCAAACGTGGGGGTAGGATCACCCCTCCACTTT,CASSANVGVGSPLHF
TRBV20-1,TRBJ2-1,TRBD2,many,TGCAGTGCTCCGGGACTAGCGGGAGGGAATACCGCAACCTACAATGAGCAGTTCTTC,CSAPGLAGGNTATYNEQFF
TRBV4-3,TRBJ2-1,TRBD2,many,TGCGCCAGCAGCCCCCGATTAGCGGGAGGGTCGAATGGGGACAATGAGCAGTTCTTC,CASSPRLAGGSNGDNEQFF
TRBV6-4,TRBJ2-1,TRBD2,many,TGTGCCAGCAGCCCTACTAGCGGGGGGGCGGATGAGCAGTTCTTC,CASSPTSGGADEQFF
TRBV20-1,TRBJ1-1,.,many,TGCAGTGCTAGCAGCGGGCCAGCTGAAGCTTTCTTT,CSASSGPAEAFF
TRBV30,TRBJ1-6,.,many,TGTGCCTGGAGGGAGAATCCGGGATCCCTCCACTTT,CAWRENPGSLHF
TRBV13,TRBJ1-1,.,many,TGTGCCAGCAGCTTAAGGGGGGGATCCACTGAAGCTTTCTTT,CASSLRGGSTEAFF